This T cell receptor (beta chain) was retrieved from a study of blood T cells in healthy people across ages. The CDR3 contains 13 residues. With 4 bases clipped from V and 7 bases from J, the junction kept 5 bases outside the gene matches. In germline, CDR1 is LGHNA, CDR2 YNFKEQ. A second PCR of about 6 to 12 cycles used a sample-barcoded 5' primer and a J-beta primer mix. TCRdb re-derived calls from the 5' RACE reads in MiXCR, one entry per CDR3 protein. The sample lists hundreds of thousands of distinct CDR3 sequences; 40% to 45% were seen once. This clonotype was observed at least ten times. The sequence was collected from a man aged 80 or over in good health. Sequencing used blood. V gene TRBV4-2 combines with J gene TRBJ2-7; 9 bases line up with TRBD1. The chain's CDR3 is CASSRDRAGEQYF. CDR3 in DNA: TGTGCCAGCAGCCGGGACAGGGCGGGTGAGCAGTACTTC.